What follows are 24 T cell receptor beta chains derived from one specimen sequenced in a study of CXCR3-negative and CXCR3-positive naive CD8 T cells (dated by TCRdb to the late 2010s). TCRdb records NextSeq 550 as the sequencer. The Human TCR Profiling Kit (MiLaboratory) was used to prepare UMI-labeled 5' RACE TRB cDNA libraries. TCRdb reanalyzed the reads, keeping one entry per CDR3 protein sequence and omitting DNA. The sample's table lists a count of roughly 89,000 distinct CDR3 sequences. The ten largest account for 1.1% of the sample. Sequenced material: naive CXCR3- CD8+ T cells from blood. Explained via the paper, the cell subset or site label denotes: CD45RO-CCR7+CD27+CD95- naive CD8+ T cells lacking CXCR3 (TNR3-). Receptors originate from a human donor in good health. Some clones in this sample may be carry-over from other donors' samples.

The chain carries TRBV6-2 or TRBV6-3 and TRBJ2-7. Per the germline V gene, CDR1 is MNHEY and CDR2 is SVGEGT. The CDR3 spans 13 residues. The chain's CDR3 is CASTQGGPYEQYF.

The rearrangement joins TRBV20-1 to TRBJ2-7. In germline, CDR1 is DFQATT, CDR2 SNEGSKA (reference sequence). CDR3 length: 13 residues. CDR3 protein: CSARQDWAYEQYF.

The rearrangement uses TRBV29-1 and TRBJ2-1; checking the TCRdb D call of TRBD2 is not possible without DNA. The germline V gene encodes CDR1 SQVTM and CDR2 ANQGSEA. The CDR3 length is 15 residues. The CDR3 reads CSYGTSGGTYNEQFF.

The J gene is TRBJ2-7, the V gene TRBV29-1; TCRdb reports TRBD2, a call that lacks DNA to check it against. This CDR3 is built from 12 residues. CDR1 and CDR2 (germline): SQVTM, ANQGSEA. CDR3 amino acids: CSVGLGEDEQYF.

The chain carries TRBV19 and TRBJ2-5; TCRdb designates TRBD1, a call that cannot be tested without DNA. This CDR3 spans 15 amino acids. CDR1 LNHDA and CDR2 SQIVND come from the germline V gene (reference sequence). CDR3 in amino acids: CASSTGTGLQETQYF.

The rearrangement joins TRBV5-6 to TRBJ2-7. In germline, CDR1 is SGHDT, CDR2 YYEEEE. This CDR3 contains 15 residues. Here the CDR3 reads CASSFTGLGPYEQYF.

The chain recombines TRBV28 with TRBJ1-1. The CDR3 consists of 12 residues. Per the germline V gene, CDR1 is MDHEN and CDR2 is SYDVKM. CDR3 sequence: CASSLTVTEAFF.

The chain is built from TRBV29-1 and TRBJ2-3; TCRdb designates TRBD1, a call that cannot be tested without DNA. The CDR3 covers 13 residues. Looked up from germline, CDR1 is SQVTM and CDR2 is ANQGSEA. The CDR3 reads CSVKHPGADTQYF.

The genes are TRBV28 and TRBJ1-1; the D call of TRBD1 rests on TCRdb alone, since no DNA is present to check it. The length of the CDR3 is 19 residues. Germline V CDR1 and CDR2: MDHEN, SYDVKM. CDR3 residues: CASSPPDDRSLGENTEAFF.

The chain joins TRBV11-2 to TRBJ2-7. Germline-derived CDR1 and CDR2 are SGHAT and FQNNGV. CDR3 length: 14 residues. The CDR3 sequence is CASSGPDSPYEQYF.

The gene calls are TRBV12-3 or TRBV12-4 and TRBJ1-5; TCRdb lists TRBD1, though no DNA is available to test this call. The CDR3 loop spans 14 amino acids. Here the CDR3 reads CATCAGGADQPQHF.

The V and J genes are TRBV10-2 and TRBJ2-1. Per the germline V gene, CDR1 is WSHSY and CDR2 is SAAADI. The CDR3 length is 15 residues. The CDR3 region is CASSETTDPYNEQFF.

This chain uses TRBV29-1 with TRBJ1-1. Germline CDR1 and CDR2: SQVTM and ANQGSEA. The CDR3 is 11 residues long. Here the CDR3 reads CSVGLAENAFF. The full variable domain, rest sourced from reference TRBV29-1 and TRBJ1-1, is SAVISQKPSRDICQRGTSLTIQCQVDSQVTMMFWYRQQPGQSLTLIATANQGSEATYESGFVIDKFPISRPNLTFSTLTVSNMSPEDSSIYLCSVGLAENAFFGQGTRLTVV.

This rearrangement joins TRBV29-1 to TRBJ2-7; TCRdb's D call of TRBD1 is untestable without DNA. Germline V gene lookup returns CDR1 SQVTM and CDR2 ANQGSEA. This CDR3 contains 14 residues. The CDR3 sequence: CSAGTGGPTYEQYF.

The chain couples TRBV12-3 or TRBV12-4 to TRBJ2-3; TCRdb lists TRBD2, though no DNA is available to test this call. CDR3 length: 16 amino acids. CDR3 sequence reads: CASSTITSGGTDTQYF.

The CDR3 region is CASHRDTDSNTGELFF. The chain combines TRBV6-2 or TRBV6-3 with TRBJ2-2; TCRdb returns TRBD1, unconfirmable since there is no DNA. The CDR3 spans 16 residues. Germline loops: CDR1 MNHEY, CDR2 SVGEGT.

The chain's CDR3 is CASSQGLAGEAYEQYF. The genes are TRBV4-2 and TRBJ2-7; without DNA, the TCRdb call of TRBD2 cannot be checked. This CDR3 contains 16 residues. Germline CDR1 reads LGHNA; CDR2 reads YNFKEQ.

The CDR3 here is CASTRYGTTNTGELFF. The rearrangement joins TRBV7-9 to TRBJ2-2; the D call of TRBD1 rests on TCRdb alone, since no DNA is present to check it. CDR1 is SEHNR, CDR2 FQNEAQ, per germline (reference sequence). CDR3 length: 16 residues.

V is TRBV3-1 and J is TRBJ2-7; the D call from TCRdb, TRBD2, cannot be confirmed without DNA. Per germline, CDR1 LGHDT and CDR2 YNNKEL (reference sequence). CDR3 length equals 14 residues. CDR3 amino acids: CASSLDSGRYEQYF.

The chain carries TRBV20-1 and TRBJ2-7; TCRdb's D call of TRBD1 is untestable without DNA. The CDR3 is 13 residues long. Germline CDR1 DFQATT, CDR2 SNEGSKA (reference sequence). The CDR3: CSGGTGDRVKEYF.

The chain recombines TRBV20-1 with TRBJ2-5; TCRdb reports TRBD2, a call that lacks DNA to check it against. Germline V gives CDR1 DFQATT, CDR2 SNEGSKA (reference sequence). The CDR3 totals 14 residues. The CDR3 protein is CSAIEVGMAETQYF.

The J gene is TRBJ1-1, the V gene TRBV29-1. The CDR3 has 12 amino acids. Looked up from germline, CDR1 is SQVTM and CDR2 is ANQGSEA. Here the CDR3 reads CSVSWVAPEAFF.

This rearrangement joins TRBV7-2 to TRBJ2-1. Germline V gives CDR1 SGHTA, CDR2 FQGNSA. The CDR3 sequence is 12 residues long. The CDR3 here is CASSLVAGEQFF.

The genes are TRBV11-3 and TRBJ2-1. This CDR3 spans 16 amino acids. Germline assignment: CDR1 SGHNT and CDR2 YENEEA. The CDR3 loop is CASSLDRRSSYNEQFF.